This TCR beta chain was sequenced for a study of blood T cells in healthy people across ages (dated by TCRdb to 2013 to 2016). About the full investigation: In model experiments, roughly one uniquely barcoded TCR beta cDNA molecule per two T cells was captured by template switching. Using the same blood draw, the study looked at two additional independent replicas of 1 million unique cDNA reads for two donors, one aged 18 to 30 and the other aged 80 or older. To avoid experimental bias, donors of different ages were distributed randomly across sequencing lanes. The donors were split into four age groups: young (average about 16 years), middle-aged (more than 35), aged (around 67) and long-lived (under 90). To track age-related changes in TCR beta repertoire diversity, the study relied on deep sequencing normalized with unique cDNA molecular identifiers. General conclusions and limits of the study: Compared with the aged group, more naive CD4+ T cells, fewer expanded clones and increased TCR diversity were shown by the long-lived group, suggesting age selection. Because the CMV infection status of the donors was unknown, age-related changes in expanded clonotypes may potentially have been confounded. Observed TCR beta diversity correlated strongly with the percentage of naive T cells measured by flow cytometry. Because profiling used bulk unsorted PBMCs, naive and antigen-experienced compartments could not be compared conclusively. Observed TCR beta diversity per million T cells fell roughly linearly with age, and a significant reduction was already apparent by age about 38. Estimates of total diversity based on one million sequenced T cells were regarded as lower bounds and as underestimates.

The method behind the library was 5' RACE. Data came from an Illumina HiSeq 2500. A second PCR of roughly 6 to 11 cycles was run with a J-beta primer mix and a sample-barcoded 5' primer. A unique molecular identifier was introduced onto each TCR beta cDNA molecule by a template-switch 5' adaptor carrying 12 random nucleotides. Each sample yielded at least 2.5 million CDR3-containing paired-end reads. The Mint cDNA synthesis kit, primed by a TRBC-specific oligonucleotide, was used to synthesize first-strand cDNA from all RNA. Following uracil-DNA glycosylase treatment, a first 18-cycle PCR with universal primers M1SS and BC2_uni_R was performed on all cDNA. The original pipeline was this. For normalization, 1 million high-quality reads, each with a distinct molecular identifier, were randomly selected from each sample. Instead of being binned into consensus sequences, reads with shared molecular identifiers were discarded. MiTCR, set to a Q25 quality threshold and the strictest error-elimination algorithm, was used for CDR3 identification, clonotype clustering and error correction. A nonparametric unseen species model with Euler transformation was used to estimate lower-bound total TCR beta diversity. TCRdb reran the public reads through fastp at Q25 and MiXCR, keeping productive beta chains. Every CDR3 protein is listed once, alongside the most common genes and DNA of its rows. The V and J calls and clone size come from TCRdb's table, not from the authors' own analysis. Here the sample has about 1.8 million distinct CDR3 sequences; around 50% occur a single time. Together, the top ten hold approximately 2% of the sample.

Systemically healthy Caucasian individuals from Russia, about 38 in total and aged 6 to 90 years, were included as donors. Each donor gave 9 to 10 milliliters of peripheral blood, collected into EDTA-treated Vacutainer tubes. Ficoll-Paque density-gradient centrifugation was used to isolate PBMCs, with at least 6 million per sample. Trizol reagent was used to extract total RNA from the PBMCs, yielding at least 6 micrograms per sample. For every donor, an aliquot of PBMCs went through flow cytometry to measure the percentages of naive CD45RAhigh/CD27high T cells. This clonotype was observed a handful of times. There is no known antigen for this receptor. The sample holds no much larger clone one base away, and base qualities are not on file. The CDR3 spans 12 residues, from the cysteine through the phenylalanine. Only CDR3 DNA is held: 36 bases, read in frame from base 1. V is clipped by 6 bases and J by 7 bases, and the sequence between their germline boundaries is 16 bases long. Looking up the germline V gene yields CDR1 SQVTM and CDR2 ANQGSEA.

The origin of this receptor is a woman aged 40-49 years in good health. The chain was built from TRBV29-1 and TRBJ2-7, with TRBD1 tentatively as D gene (6 bases match). The specimen sequenced was blood. DNA sequence: TGCAGCGTGTACAACAGGGTCGGGGAGCAGTACTTC. Its protein is CSVYNRVGEQYF.